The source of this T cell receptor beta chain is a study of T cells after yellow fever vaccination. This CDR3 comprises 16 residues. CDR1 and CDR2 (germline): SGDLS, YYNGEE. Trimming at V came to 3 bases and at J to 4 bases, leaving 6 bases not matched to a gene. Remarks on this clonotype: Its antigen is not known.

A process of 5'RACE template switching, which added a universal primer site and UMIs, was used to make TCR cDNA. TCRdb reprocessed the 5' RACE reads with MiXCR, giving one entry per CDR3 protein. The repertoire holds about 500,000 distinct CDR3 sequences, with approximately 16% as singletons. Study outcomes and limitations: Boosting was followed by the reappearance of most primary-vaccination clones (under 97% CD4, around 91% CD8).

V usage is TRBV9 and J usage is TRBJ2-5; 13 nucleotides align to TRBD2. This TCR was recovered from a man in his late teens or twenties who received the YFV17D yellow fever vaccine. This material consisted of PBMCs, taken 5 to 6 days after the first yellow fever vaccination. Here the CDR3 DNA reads TGTGCCAGCAGCGCTACACTAGCGGGGGGGCGAGAGACCCAGTACTTC. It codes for CASSATLAGGRETQYF. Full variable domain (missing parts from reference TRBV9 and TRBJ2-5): DSGVTQTPKHLITATGQRVTLRCSPRSGDLSVYWYQQSLDQGLQFLIQYYNGEERAKGNILERFSAQQFPDLHSELNLSSLELGDSALYFCASSATLAGGRETQYFGPGTRLLVL.